This T cell receptor beta chain was identified during a study of blood T cell repertoires in COVID-19. Study information: Researchers got acute and convalescent COVID-19 samples from the United States, Italy and Spain.

This CDR3 has 15 amino acids. In germline, CDR1 is MDHEN, CDR2 SYDVKM. Trimming at V came to 1 base and at J to 5 bases, leaving 6 bases not matched to a gene. This clone was detected only once. Donors were grouped by their self-reported clinical history. Symptom resolution, clearance, or two negative PCRs marked donors in Cohort 3 as recovered. The table came from immunoSEQ multiplex PCR; TCRdb's copy has only in-frame clones and leaves some out. The sample lists about 240,000 clones, 85% to 90% occurring once. The specimen was PBMCs or T cells enriched from blood (not recorded which). This sequence joins TRBV28 and TRBJ1-1; 8 nucleotides align to TRBD1. The receptor was isolated from a woman aged 25 to 39 who had recovered from COVID-19. This CDR3 is CASSLYRGGGTEAFF. CDR3 in DNA: TGTGCCAGCAGTTTATACAGGGGGGGTGGGACTGAAGCTTTCTTT. The variable domain in full, completed from reference TRBV28 and TRBJ1-1, reads DVKVTQSSRYLVKRTGEKVFLECVQDMDHENMFWYRQDPGLGLRLIYFSYDVKMKEKGDIPEGYSVSREKKERFSLILESASTNQTSMYLCASSLYRGGGTEAFFGQGTRLTVV.